A selection of T cell receptor beta chains follows, all from one sample in a study of blood T cells in healthy people across ages. TCRdb recomputed calls from the 5' RACE reads with MiXCR, one row per CDR3 protein. The sample shows nearly 800,000 distinct CDR3 sequences, about 61% of them seen only once. The source material was blood. These receptors originate from a man between 40 and 49 years old in good health. Each CDR3 is given with its conserved first and last residue. D genes are given only for firm matches. Size tells how often a clone was seen (once, few, many) or the class of an expanded clone, and some rows leave it out.

.,TRBV3-1,TRBJ2-1,.,TGTGCCAGCAGCCAAGGCGGACGCCCGTTAGGGGAGCAGTTCTTC,CASSQGGRPLGEQFF
.,TRBV12-3/TRBV12-4,TRBJ1-5,.,TGTGCCAGCAGCCAGGGGACGGACATTAGCAATCAGCCCCAGCATTTT,CASSQGTDISNQPQHF
.,TRBV20-1,TRBJ1-2,TRBD1,TGCAGTGCTCGTCGAACAGGGGGCAGTAACTATGGCTACACCTTC,CSARRTGGSNYGYTF
.,TRBV4-1,TRBJ2-3,.,TGCGCCAGCAGCCAAGGGGACCCCACAGATACGCAGTATTTT,CASSQGDPTDTQYF
.,TRBV7-3,TRBJ2-3,.,TGTGCCAGCAGCTACGACAGTGCCACAGATACGCAGTATTTT,CASSYDSATDTQYF
.,TRBV9,TRBJ2-1,.,TGTGCCAGCAGCGTAGGGTCTAGTGGGGGTGAGCAGTTCTTC,CASSVGSSGGEQFF
.,TRBV10-3,TRBJ2-1,TRBD1,TGTGCCATCAGTGAGAGCTGGACAGGCTACAATGAGCAGTTCTTC,CAISESWTGYNEQFF
.,TRBV9,TRBJ2-5,.,TGTGCCAGCGGTCCCCTGGAGACCCAGTACTTC,CASGPLETQYF
.,TRBV4-3,TRBJ2-3,TRBD2,TGCGCCGGCAGCCAAGATTACCCTAGCGGGAGGGCGGCAGATACGCAGTATTTT,CAGSQDYPSGRAADTQYF
few,TRBV12-3/TRBV12-4,TRBJ1-4,.,TGTGCCAGCAGCCATGGGACCCGAGGAGATGAAAAACTGTTTTTT,CASSHGTRGDEKLFF
.,TRBV4-1,TRBJ2-7,.,TGCGCCAGCAGCCAAGGGGTAGGGAGCACCGGTTCCTACGAGCAGTACTTC,CASSQGVGSTGSYEQYF
.,TRBV29-1,TRBJ2-1,TRBD2,TGCAGCGTTAACGGAAGGGGACTAGCCGTTAATGAGCAGTTCTTC,CSVNGRGLAVNEQFF
.,TRBV3-1,TRBJ2-3,TRBD1,TGTGCCAGCAGCCAGGACACAGGGGGAAACACAGATACGCAGTATTTT,CASSQDTGGNTDTQYF
.,TRBV7-3,TRBJ2-5,.,TGTGCCAGCAGCTTATCCCCGATGAATGAGCAGTACTTC,CASSLSPMNEQYF
.,TRBV20-1,TRBJ2-3,.,TGCAGTGCTCGGGGTGGTCCAGATACGCAGTATTTT,CSARGGPDTQYF
.,TRBV11-1,TRBJ2-2,.,TGTGCCAGCAGCTTCGACAGGACCTCGAACACCGGGGAGCTGTTTTTT,CASSFDRTSNTGELFF
few,TRBV27,TRBJ2-7,.,TGTGCCAGCGGGGTCTACGAGCAGTACTTC,CASGVYEQYF
.,TRBV24-1,TRBJ2-3,TRBD1,TGTGCCACCAGTGACTACATTCCGGGACAGGGAGACAGCACAGATACGCAGTATTTT,CATSDYIPGQGDSTDTQYF
.,TRBV7-3,TRBJ2-3,.,TGTGCCAGCAGCTCCAATAGGGGACCTGGCACAGATACGCAGTATTTT,CASSSNRGPGTDTQYF
many,TRBV11-2,TRBJ1-2,TRBD1,TGTGCCAGCAGCTTGCTACAGGGGGGCGGTGGCTACACCTTC,CASSLLQGGGGYTF
.,TRBV20-1,TRBJ1-6,.,TGCAGTGCTAGAGGGGCCGGTAATTCACCCCTCCACTTT,CSARGAGNSPLHF
.,TRBV20-1,TRBJ2-5,TRBD1,TGCAGTGCTAGCGGCAGGGGGCTCCAAGAGACCCAGTACTTC,CSASGRGLQETQYF
few,TRBV7-2,TRBJ1-2,.,TGTGCCAGCCAACGACGGGACTATGGCTACACCTTC,CASQRRDYGYTF
few,TRBV27,TRBJ1-2,TRBD1,TGTGCCAGCAGTTACAGACAGGGGTTGGACTATGGCTACACCTTC,CASSYRQGLDYGYTF
.,TRBV4-2,TRBJ2-1,TRBD2,TGTGCCAGCAGCCAGGCGGGGGGCTCCTACAATGAGCAGTTCTTC,CASSQAGGSYNEQFF
.,TRBV20-1,TRBJ2-1,.,TGCAGTGCTAGAGATTACCTCGGGGATGAGCAGTTCTTC,CSARDYLGDEQFF
.,TRBV7-9,TRBJ2-1,.,TGTGCCAGCAGCTCCCTCTCAGGGGCCTGTCTCTCCTACAATGAGCAGTTCTTC,CASSSLSGACLSYNEQFF
.,TRBV27,TRBJ1-1,.,TGTGCCAGCAGTTTATCGCCCCAGGGCACTGAAGCTTTCTTT,CASSLSPQGTEAFF
.,TRBV6-5,TRBJ1-2,TRBD1,TGTGCCAGCACCCAGGGACAGAAAAGGGGCTACACCTTC,CASTQGQKRGYTF
.,TRBV7-9,TRBJ2-6,TRBD1,TGTGCCAGCAGCCTGGACAGGGGGGTTTTTTCTGGGGCCAACGTCCTGACTTTC,CASSLDRGVFSGANVLTF
many,TRBV4-3,TRBJ2-3,.,TGCGCCAGCAGCCAAGTCGGGCTTTACACAGATACGCAGTATTTT,CASSQVGLYTDTQYF
.,TRBV18,TRBJ2-1,.,TGTGCCAGCTCACCAGATATTCGGGAGCAGTTCTTC,CASSPDIREQFF
few,TRBV28,TRBJ2-4,TRBD1,TGTGCCAGCAACTCGGGACAGGACCCTATTCAGTACTTC,CASNSGQDPIQYF
.,TRBV18,TRBJ1-2,.,TGTGCCAGCTCACCTGTAGGGATCGGTGGCTACACCTTC,CASSPVGIGGYTF
few,TRBV29-1,TRBJ2-1,.,TGCAGCGTCCCGTGGGGGCTGGGCGGGAGAGTAGTCGATGAGCAGTTCTTC,CSVPWGLGGRVVDEQFF
few,TRBV9,TRBJ2-5,.,TGTGCCAGCAGCCAGCAACGGCAAGAGACCCAGTACTTC,CASSQQRQETQYF
.,TRBV25-1,TRBJ2-1,TRBD1,TGTGCCAGCTCGGCGTGGGGACAGGTCGGAGGTGAGCAGTTCTTC,CASSAWGQVGGEQFF
.,TRBV7-8,TRBJ2-1,.,TGTGCCAGCAGCTTCACTATGGGGTACAATGAGCAGTTCTTC,CASSFTMGYNEQFF
.,TRBV6-1,TRBJ2-6,.,TGTGCCAGCAGTGTGGGGTCAGGTGGGGCCAACGTCCTGACTTTC,CASSVGSGGANVLTF
.,TRBV9,TRBJ2-2,.,TGTGCCAGCAGGGAAGGGCTCACCGGGGAGCTGTTTTTT,CASREGLTGELFF
few,TRBV27,TRBJ2-3,.,TGTGCCAGCAGTTTTCCTTCCGCAGATACGCAGTATTTT,CASSFPSADTQYF
.,TRBV7-9,TRBJ1-2,TRBD1,TGTGCCAGCAGCACCGGACAGGGATCCTATGGCTACACCTTC,CASSTGQGSYGYTF
.,TRBV15,TRBJ2-5,TRBD1,TGTGCCACCAGCACGACAGGGGGCTTTGAGACCCAGTACTTC,CATSTTGGFETQYF
few,TRBV24-1,TRBJ2-7,.,TGTGCCACCAGTGATAGAGAATACGAGCAGTACTTC,CATSDREYEQYF
few,TRBV20-1,TRBJ1-1,.,TGCAGTGCTAGTAATCCAGGGCTGGAGAACACTGAAGCTTTCTTT,CSASNPGLENTEAFF
few,TRBV29-1,TRBJ2-7,TRBD1,TGCAGCGTTGACGGGACAGGCTACGAGCAGTACTTC,CSVDGTGYEQYF
.,TRBV7-2,TRBJ2-3,TRBD1,TGTGCCAGCAGCGTATGGGGGGACAGGGGTACAGATACGCAGTATTTT,CASSVWGDRGTDTQYF
.,TRBV12-3/TRBV12-4,TRBJ2-7,.,TGTGCCAGCAGTTTAGCCGGGATAGGAGTCCGCGAGCAGTACTTC,CASSLAGIGVREQYF
.,TRBV20-1,TRBJ2-3,.,TGCAGTGCTAGAGTCCCGAGCACAGATACGCAGTATTTT,CSARVPSTDTQYF
few,TRBV20-1,TRBJ2-5,TRBD2,TGCAGTGCCCCCCCTCTAGCGGGGGAAGAGACCCAGTACTTC,CSAPPLAGEETQYF
.,TRBV7-9,TRBJ2-4,.,TGTGCCAGCAGCGACGGCTCAGTCAAAAACATTCAGTACTTC,CASSDGSVKNIQYF
.,TRBV7-2,TRBJ2-1,.,TGTGCCAGCAGCTTCATAACTACAGGGGGGGCAACGCAGTTCTTC,CASSFITTGGATQFF